Below are 28 T cell receptor beta chains sequenced from a single sample in a study of CD8 T cells in Susac syndrome. RNA in amounts of roughly 0.45 to 1 ug was reverse transcribed with random hexamers. Via MiXCR, TCRdb re-called the immunoSEQ multiplex PCR reads, giving one row per CDR3 protein. The table records 150,000 to 200,000 distinct CDR3 sequences, 80% to 95% of them present only once. The sample consisted of CD4+ T cells from PBMCs. The receptors come from a human donor in good health.

This clonotype was recorded only once. The chain combines TRBV5-1 with TRBJ2-5; 8 bases align to TRBD1. This CDR3 has 13 amino acids. Per germline, CDR1 SGHRS and CDR2 YFSETQ. V lost 6 bases to trimming and J lost 5 bases; unmatched junction nucleotides: 6. CDR3 loop: CASNGQGAETQYF. CDR3 DNA: TGCGCCAGCAACGGACAGGGTGCGGAGACCCAGTACTTC.

The V call is TRBV5-1, the J call TRBJ2-1; 9 positions agree with TRBD2. Germline loops: CDR1 SGHRS, CDR2 YFSETQ. This CDR3 has 15 amino acids. With V trimmed by 4 bases and J by 3 bases, 5 bases remained unmatched. The CDR3 DNA sequence: TGCGCCAGCAGCCCGGGACTAGCCGACTACAATGAGCAGTTCTTC. Its translation: CASSPGLADYNEQFF.

The rearrangement links TRBV10-1 to TRBJ1-1, with D hard to call. V was pared by 1 base and J by 0 bases, with 6 bases between. Germline CDR1 reads WNHNN; CDR2 reads SYGVQD (reference sequence). This CDR3 comprises 14 residues. The CDR3 region is CASSEWPLNTEAFF. The CDR3 DNA reads TGCGCCAGCAGTGAGTGGCCGTTGAACACTGAAGCTTTCTTT.

The rearrangement joins TRBV28 to TRBJ1-1; D might be TRBD1 (5 bases). Germline V lookup: CDR1 MDHEN, CDR2 SYDVKM. V dropped 5 bases and J dropped 7 bases, with 5 bases sitting between them. CDR3 length equals 10 residues. The CDR3 region is CASSDSEAFF. CDR3 DNA sequence: TGTGCCAGCAGTGACAGTGAAGCTTTCTTT.

J is TRBJ1-6 and V is TRBV7-9, with no clear D. This CDR3 contains 13 residues. V was clipped by 5 bases and J by 8 bases, with 10 bases between them. Germline V gene sequence: CDR1 SEHNR, CDR2 FQNEAQ (reference sequence). The CDR3 reads CASSDGVYSPLHF. CDR3 nucleotide sequence: TGTGCCAGCAGCGATGGGGTTTATTCACCCCTCCACTTT.

The chain uses TRBV7-9 and TRBJ2-1; D tentatively reads TRBD1 or TRBD2 (5 bases each). CDR3 length equals 13 residues. Germline V gene sequence: CDR1 SEHNR, CDR2 FQNEAQ (reference sequence). Trimming removed 4 bases at V and 7 bases at J, with 11 bases between. The CDR3 coding sequence is TGTGCCAGCAGCTCCGCATGGGGGAATGAGCAGTTCTTC. Translation: CASSSAWGNEQFF. Full variable domain (remainder filled in from reference TRBV7-9 and TRBJ2-1): DTGVSQNPRHKITKRGQNVTFRCDPISEHNRLYWYRQTLGQGPEFLTYFQNEAQLEKSRLLSDRFSAERPKGSFSTLEIQRTEQGDSAMYLCASSSAWGNEQFFGPGTRLTVL.

This clonotype has only one observation. The CDR3 DNA reads as TGTGCCAGCAGCCAAACCGGGACAGTGGGAACTGAAGCTTTCTTT. Translating it yields CASSQTGTVGTEAFF. J is TRBJ1-1 and V is TRBV7-2; TRBD1 matches at 7 bases. V shed 5 bases and J 5 bases; nucleotides not matched to a gene: 11. The CDR3 loop spans 15 amino acids. In germline, CDR1 is SGHTA, CDR2 FQGNSA.

The chain uses TRBV3-1 and TRBJ2-1, with a tentative D call TRBD1 (6 bases). The CDR3 totals 13 residues. Germline V gives CDR1 LGHDT, CDR2 YNNKEL (reference sequence). Trimming cost V 4 bases and J 10 bases, with 14 bases left between them. The CDR3 nucleotides read TGTGCCAGCAGCCTCAAGCCCGGGACAGAGCAGTTCTTC. Translated: CASSLKPGTEQFF.

The chain is built from TRBV12-3 or TRBV12-4 and TRBJ1-2; D remains unclear. Trimming cost V 5 bases and J 7 bases, with 20 bases left between them. This CDR3 has 15 amino acids. The CDR3 DNA sequence: TGTGCCAGCAGTCTCAGCGGGATTCGGCTCGGTGGCTACACCTTC. Amino acid sequence: CASSLSGIRLGGYTF.

The chain recombines TRBV30 with TRBJ2-5; no reliable D call. V dropped 4 bases and J dropped 4 bases, with 13 bases sitting between them. The CDR3 sequence is 13 residues long. The germline V gene has CDR1 GTSNPN and CDR2 SVGIG (reference sequence). This chain's CDR3 is CAWTSTFGETQYF. DNA for the CDR3: TGTGCCTGGACTTCAACGTTTGGAGAGACCCAGTACTTC.

The chain combines TRBV18 with TRBJ2-5; the D gene is possibly TRBD2 (6 bases). CDR1 is KGHSH, CDR2 LQKENI, per germline. The CDR3 extends over 13 amino acids. V was clipped by 9 bases and J by 2 bases, with 13 bases between them. CDR3 sequence (DNA): TGTGCCAGTAGTCCGGGGGTACAAGAGACCCAGTACTTC. It yields the protein CASSPGVQETQYF.

The chain employs TRBV20-1 and TRBJ1-3; D ambiguous. V lost 6 bases and J lost 0, with 12 bases in between. CDR3 length: 14 amino acids. Germline V gives CDR1 DFQATT, CDR2 SNEGSKA (reference sequence). The CDR3 bases are TGCAGTGCGCCCCTTCTTAGCTCTGGAAACACCATATATTTT. Its translation: CSAPLLSSGNTIYF.

This clonotype was seen just once. The chain has TRBV3-1 and TRBJ2-2, with D perhaps matching TRBD1 (6 bases). V was cut by 4 bases and J by 4 bases, with 10 bases left in between. This CDR3 spans 14 amino acids. Germline V gives CDR1 LGHDT, CDR2 YNNKEL (reference sequence). CDR3 DNA: TGTGCCAGCAGCCTGGGACATTCCACCGGGGAGCTGTTTTTT. It is translated as CASSLGHSTGELFF.

This sequence joins TRBV5-6 and TRBJ1-6; no reliable D call. This CDR3 has 12 amino acids. V was cut by 3 bases and J by 2 bases, with 0 bases left in between. Germline-derived CDR1 and CDR2 are SGHDT and YYEEEE. This CDR3 reads CASSSYNSPLHF. CDR3 DNA sequence: TGTGCCAGCAGCTCCTATAATTCACCCCTCCACTTT.

The chain couples TRBV6-5 to TRBJ2-7; 8 positions agree with TRBD1. The CDR3 has 14 residues. CDR1 is MNHEY and CDR2 is SVGAGI in the germline V gene. V shed 9 bases, J shed 3 bases, and the junction held 10 bases outside the gene matches. The CDR3 DNA is TGTGCCAGTTCCAAGACAGGGGTCGACTACGAGCAGTACTTC. Its translation: CASSKTGVDYEQYF.

The CDR3 bases are TGTGCCAGCAGCTTTCGACCAGCGGGGGTGAACACTGAAGCTTTCTTT. The encoded protein is CASSFRPAGVNTEAFF. The J gene is TRBJ1-1, the V gene TRBV5-6, with a weak D call TRBD1 (5 bases). V was clipped by 2 bases and J by 0 bases, with 14 bases between them. The CDR3 length is 16 residues. In germline, CDR1 is SGHDT, CDR2 YYEEEE.

The CDR3 protein is CASSVGGVDNEQFF. CDR3 coding DNA: TGTGCCAGCAGCGTAGGGGGAGTCGACAATGAGCAGTTCTTC. The V call is TRBV9, the J call TRBJ2-1, with D tentatively TRBD2 (5 bases). V was pared by 0 bases and J by 5 bases, with 9 bases between. The CDR3 consists of 14 residues. The V gene's germline CDR1 is SGDLS and CDR2 YYNGEE.

The V and J genes are TRBV29-1 and TRBJ2-6, with D possibly TRBD1 on 5 matching bases. Per germline, CDR1 SQVTM and CDR2 ANQGSEA. Trimming stripped 5 bases from V and 2 bases from J, with 13 bases between. This CDR3 spans 15 amino acids. This CDR3 reads CSVFGWGTGANVLTF. In DNA, the CDR3 is TGCAGCGTTTTCGGTTGGGGCACTGGGGCCAACGTCCTGACTTTC.

V gene TRBV9 combines with J gene TRBJ2-7; 9 bases agree with TRBD1. Germline assignment: CDR1 SGDLS and CDR2 YYNGEE. The CDR3 is 14 residues long. J gave up 6 bases and V 0 bases, and 4 bases lay outside the gene matches. The chain's CDR3 is CASSVEGQGSEQYF. The CDR3 DNA is TGTGCCAGCAGCGTAGAGGGACAGGGCTCCGAGCAGTACTTC.

This sequence joins TRBV7-8 and TRBJ2-7; 8 bases align to TRBD1. Germline CDR1 is SGHVS and CDR2 is FQNEAQ. V lost 5 bases and J lost 0; bases outside the gene matches: 6. The CDR3 runs to 15 residues. Here the CDR3 DNA reads TGTGCCAGCAGCCTATTCAGGGGGCTCTCCTACGAGCAGTACTTC. Protein: CASSLFRGLSYEQYF. The whole variable domain, filled in from reference TRBV7-8 and TRBJ2-7, reads GAGVSQSPRYKVAKRGQDVALRCDPISGHVSLFWYQQALGQGPEFLTYFQNEAQLDKSGLPSDRFFAERPEGSVSTLKIQRTQQEDSAVYLCASSLFRGLSYEQYFGPGTRLTVT.

The V and J genes are TRBV21-1 and TRBJ1-2; the table's D call, TRBD1, has no DNA check behind it. TRBV21-1 is termed a pseudogene. The CDR3 extends over 16 amino acids. The CDR3 reads CASTRQGFGSGYGYTF. As DNA, the CDR3 is TGTGCCAGCACCAGACAGGGGTTCGGTTCAGGCTATGGCTACACCTTC.

The rearrangement links TRBV2 to TRBJ2-5; D ambiguous. This CDR3 has 14 amino acids. V lost 2 bases and J 5 bases, leaving 12 bases between the germline ends. Germline V gene sequence: CDR1 SNHLY, CDR2 FYNNEI. The CDR3: CASSEWLVGETQYF. The CDR3 coding sequence is TGTGCCAGCAGTGAATGGCTAGTTGGCGAGACCCAGTACTTC.

J is TRBJ2-1 and V is TRBV3-1; 13 bases agree with TRBD2. Germline V CDR1 and CDR2: LGHDT, YNNKEL (reference sequence). This CDR3 is 16 amino acids long. J was trimmed by 5 bases and V by 2 bases; bases with no gene match: 3. CDR3 loop: CASSQTSGGVDNEQFF. CDR3 nucleotides: TGTGCCAGCAGCCAAACTAGCGGGGGGGTTGACAATGAGCAGTTCTTC.

The V and J genes are TRBV7-3 and TRBJ1-1, with D perhaps TRBD1 (5 bases). The CDR3 contains 15 residues. Germline assignment: CDR1 SGHTA and CDR2 FQGTGA. V shed 1 base and J shed 1 base, with 10 bases lying between them. Here the CDR3 DNA reads TGTGCCAGCAGCTTAATAGGGGCAGGGAACACTGAAGCTTTCTTT. Protein product: CASSLIGAGNTEAFF.

This clonotype has just one count. The chain recombines TRBV2 with TRBJ2-6; perhaps TRBD2 as D (7 bases). Germline V gene sequence: CDR1 SNHLY, CDR2 FYNNEI. Trimming removed 4 bases at V and 2 bases at J, with 12 bases between. The CDR3 contains 16 residues. The CDR3 spells CASSGTGGAGANVLTF. CDR3 coding DNA: TGTGCCAGCAGTGGAACGGGGGGCGCTGGGGCCAACGTCCTGACTTTC.

V usage is TRBV7-2 and J usage is TRBJ2-7; weak D call: TRBD2 (5 bases). Germline loops: CDR1 SGHTA, CDR2 FQGNSA. This CDR3 has 15 amino acids. Trimming took off 5 bases at V and 2 bases at J, with 16 bases between the two ends. CDR3 in amino acids: CASSENSAVAYEQYF. CDR3 DNA: TGTGCCAGCAGCGAAAATAGCGCGGTTGCCTACGAGCAGTACTTC. Using reference TRBV7-2 and TRBJ2-7 for the parts outside the CDR3, the full variable domain is GAGVSQSPSNKVTEKGKDVELRCDPISGHTALYWYRQSLGQGLEFLIYFQGNSAPDKSGLPSDRFSAERTGGSVSTLTIQRTQQEDSAVYLCASSENSAVAYEQYFGPGTRLTVT.

The chain has TRBV7-8 and TRBJ1-6, with D unclear. V gave up 6 bases and J gave up 7 bases, with 13 bases separating them. Germline V gene data show CDR1 as SGHVS and CDR2 as FQNEAQ. The CDR3 is made up of 14 amino acids. CDR3 DNA: TGTGCCAGCAGTCCCCCGGGCAGGAATTCACCCCTCCACTTT. It codes for CASSPPGRNSPLHF.

The table lists this clonotype with a count of one. The CDR3 bases are TGTGCCAGCAGCCTACAGGGGGACCAAGAGACCCAGTACTTC. Translation: CASSLQGDQETQYF. This rearrangement joins TRBV7-2 to TRBJ2-5, with 8 bases matching TRBD1. The CDR3 is made up of 14 amino acids. V gave up 5 bases and J gave up 0 bases; unmatched junction bases: 2. Germline assignment: CDR1 SGHTA and CDR2 FQGNSA.